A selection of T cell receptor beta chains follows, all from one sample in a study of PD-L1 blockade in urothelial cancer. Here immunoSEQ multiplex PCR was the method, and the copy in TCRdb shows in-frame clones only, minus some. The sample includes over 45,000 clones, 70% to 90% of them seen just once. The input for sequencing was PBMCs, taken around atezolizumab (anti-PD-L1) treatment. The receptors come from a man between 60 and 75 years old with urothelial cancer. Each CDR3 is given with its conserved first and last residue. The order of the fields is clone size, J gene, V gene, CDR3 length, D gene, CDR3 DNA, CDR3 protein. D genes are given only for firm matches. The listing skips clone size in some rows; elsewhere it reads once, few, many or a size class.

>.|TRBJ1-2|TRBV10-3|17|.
TGTGCCATCAGTGAGCCTGACAGGATCCCTACTAACTATGGCTACACCTTC
CAISEPDRIPTNYGYTF
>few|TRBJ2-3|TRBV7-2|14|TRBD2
TGTGCCAGCAGCTTAGGGGGGGGGTATGATACGCAGTATTTT
CASSLGGGYDTQYF
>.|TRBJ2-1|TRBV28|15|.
TGTGCCAGCAGTTCCCCTGGCGGCGCCTCCAATGAGCAGTTCTTC
CASSSPGGASNEQFF
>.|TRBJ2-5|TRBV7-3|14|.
TGTGCCAGCAGCTTATCAGGGTTGGGGGAGACCCAGTACTTC
CASSLSGLGETQYF
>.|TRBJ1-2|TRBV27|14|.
TGTGCCAGCAGTATAAACCAGGGTGCCGCTGGCTACACCTTC
CASSINQGAAGYTF
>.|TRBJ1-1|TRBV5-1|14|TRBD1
TGCGCCAGCAGCTGGCAGGGGGCTGACACTGAAGCTTTCTTT
CASSWQGADTEAFF
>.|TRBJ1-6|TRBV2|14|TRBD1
TGTGCCAGCAGAAGGACAGGGTCTAATTCACCCCTCCACTTT
CASRRTGSNSPLHF
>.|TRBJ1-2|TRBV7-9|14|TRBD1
TGTGCCAGCAGCTTGGACAGGGGGCGAGCTGGCTACACCTTC
CASSLDRGRAGYTF
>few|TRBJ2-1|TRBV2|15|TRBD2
TGTGCCAGCAGTGGGCATTTACTAGCGGGGAATGAGCAGTTCTTC
CASSGHLLAGNEQFF
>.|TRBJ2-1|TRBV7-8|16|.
TGTGCCAGCAGCCAGCGTCGTAGTGTACCGTGGAATGAGCAGTTCTTC
CASSQRRSVPWNEQFF
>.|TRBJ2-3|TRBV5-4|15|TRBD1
TGTGCCAGCAGCTCACAGGGGCTTGGCACAGATACGCAGTATTTT
CASSSQGLGTDTQYF
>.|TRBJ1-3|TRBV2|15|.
TGTGCCAGCAGTGAAGCGCGAAGTCCTGGAAACACCATATATTTT
CASSEARSPGNTIYF
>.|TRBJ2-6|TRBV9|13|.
TGTGCCAGCAGCCTCCCTGGGGCCAACGTCCTGACTTTC
CASSLPGANVLTF
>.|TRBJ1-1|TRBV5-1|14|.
TGCGCCAGCAGCCCGTCGACAGAGAACACTGAAGCTTTCTTT
CASSPSTENTEAFF
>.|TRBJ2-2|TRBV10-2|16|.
TGCGCCAGCAGGGATCCGGGATATATTCCCCCCGGGGAGCTGTTTTTT
CASRDPGYIPPGELFF
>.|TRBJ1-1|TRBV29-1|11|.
TGCAGCACGGACAGGAACACTGAAGCTTTCTTT
CSTDRNTEAFF
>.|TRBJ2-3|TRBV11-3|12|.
TGTGCCAGCAGCTCCGGGACAGATACGCAGTATTTT
CASSSGTDTQYF
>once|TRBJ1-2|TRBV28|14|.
TGTGCCAGCAGCTTATCGCGGGGTGGGTATGGCTACACCTTC
CASSLSRGGYGYTF
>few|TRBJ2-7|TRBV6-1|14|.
TGTGCCAGCCTAATAAGGGGGGGCTCCTACGAGCAGTACTTC
CASLIRGGSYEQYF
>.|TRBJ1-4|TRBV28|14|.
TGTGCCAGCAGTTTGAGGGCGCTGAGTGAAAAACTGTTTTTT
CASSLRALSEKLFF
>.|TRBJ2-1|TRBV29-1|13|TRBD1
TGCAGCGCCCGACAGGGGGCGTGGAATGAGCAGTTCTTC
CSARQGAWNEQFF
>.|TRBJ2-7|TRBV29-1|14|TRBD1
TGCAGCGTTGAAGGGGGACAGGGGGCTAACGAGCAGTACTTC
CSVEGGQGANEQYF
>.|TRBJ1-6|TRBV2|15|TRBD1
TGTGCCAGCAGACCCACCCCGACAGGGGTTTCACCCCTCCACTTT
CASRPTPTGVSPLHF
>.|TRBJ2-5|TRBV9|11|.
TGTGCCAGCAGCGCCTCAGAGACCCAGTACTTC
CASSASETQYF
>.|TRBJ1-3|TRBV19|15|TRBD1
TGTGCCAGTAGTATTACCGACAGGGTGCGCGGCACCATATATTTT
CASSITDRVRGTIYF